Described below is a single TCR beta chain sequence and its context. The antigen remains undetermined. It was the approximately 110-subject validation cohort, separate from the approximately 700-subject first cohort, to which the donors belonged. The data belong to a study of cytomegalovirus exposure and HLA in healthy donors. Overall study findings and caveats: The classifier was said to identify cytomegalovirus status with high specificity and sensitivity.

Method: immunoSEQ multiplex PCR; TCRdb's copy keeps in-frame clones and lacks some. The table shows 150,000 to 200,000 clones, with just under 90% occurring only once. Germline CDR1 and CDR2: SGHTA and FQGNSA. V gave up 2 bases and J gave up 5 bases; unmatched junction bases: 6. This CDR3 spans 14 amino acids. This chain uses TRBV7-2 with TRBJ2-7; TRBD2 aligns across 7 bases. Sequenced: PBMCs. The sequence derives from a woman aged 18-29 years in good health and CMV-seropositive. For the CDR3, the DNA is TGTGCCAGCAGCTTAAGTGCCGGGGGGAACGAGCAGTACTTC. This translates into CASSLSAGGNEQYF.